This T cell receptor (beta chain) was identified in a study of Graves' ophthalmopathy and Graves' hyperthyroidism (dated by TCRdb to the late 2010s). With respect to the entire study: Peripheral blood was collected at initial diagnosis, prior to any treatment. To tell Graves' ophthalmopathy apart from Graves' hyperthyroidism, and to predict which patients would progress to ophthalmopathy, the study relied on TCR beta repertoire signatures. In total, 135 blood samples were TCR-sequenced: around 42 ophthalmopathy, some 75 hyperthyroidism and about 17 hyperthyroidism-to-ophthalmopathy patients. A discovery set of about a hundred patients (roughly 41 ophthalmopathy, 60 or so stable hyperthyroidism) was enrolled to explore V-J signatures distinguishing ophthalmopathy from hyperthyroidism. An independent validation cohort comprised around 20 hyperthyroidism patients and 17 patients who later progressed from hyperthyroidism to ophthalmopathy. In five or six hyperthyroidism patients, the T-cell repertoire of thyroid tissue was compared with the T-cell repertoire of blood. Following sampling, methimazole starting at 30 mg daily was administered to hyperthyroidism patients, and high-dose intravenous methylprednisolone was administered to ophthalmopathy patients. The 75 to 100 discovery patients were divided at random into training and test sets in a 7:3 ratio.

TCR beta CDR3 regions were amplified from RNA transcripts for repertoire sequencing. A first-round RT-PCR used HTBI primers with the Qiagen OneStep RT-PCR kit, followed by a second-round multiplex PCR, size selection and purification. Sequencing of the libraries was carried out on an Illumina HiSeq2000 in paired-end mode with 100 bp reads. As for how the authors treated the data: Reads were processed with SOAPnuke, discarding reads with adapters, uncalled bases, mean Phred below 15, or no exact constant-primer or identifier match. COPE v1.2.5 was used to merge the high-quality paired reads. Clonotypes were defined as unique nucleotide sequences and were aligned to IMGT TRB V, D and J references using MiTCR v1.1. Only V-J combinations with frequency above 0.0001 were analysed, covering 98% to 99.2% of repertoires. A TCR clonal expansion and chaos score per V-J combination was defined as the ratio of F50 clonal expansion to chaos observed in the TCRdist matrix. Features were reduced by Welch's t-statistics and random forest to roughly 14 V-J combinations, which fed a naive Bayes classifier. The Morisita-Horn index was used to measure how similar the thyroid and blood repertoires were. TCRdb handled the public reads itself, with Q25 trimming in fastp and clone calling in MiXCR, and kept productive beta chains. Entries that share a CDR3 protein sequence are merged under the most common genes and DNA. Clone size and V and J calls follow TCRdb, not the original study. This sample gives hundreds of thousands of distinct CDR3 sequences in total; about 20% of them show up just once. Around 7% of the sample goes to the ten largest clones.

Study-wide conclusions, independent of this receptor: Most expanded thyroid clonotypes with frequency above 0.001 were also detected in blood, suggesting blood repertoires may reflect the thyroid immune response. The 13-signature model separated ophthalmopathy from stable hyperthyroidism with over 85% sensitivity and approximately 81% specificity in cross-validation, and 80%/75% in the test set. In validation, the model predicted ophthalmopathy progression with about 71% sensitivity and around 72% specificity; some 13 predicted patients were CT-confirmed with GO in a median of 6.5 months. Sample size was not predetermined statistically, and investigators were not blinded to group allocation.

Reading the germline V gene gives CDR1 MGHRA and CDR2 YSYEKL. Including cysteine and phenylalanine, the CDR3 has 16 amino acids. The entry retains the CDR3 DNA only, 48 bases that are in frame from base 1. V trim: 0 bases; J trim: 0 bases; unmatched bases: 4. Hyperthyroidism was defined as stable when no progression to ophthalmopathy occurred within 18 months of follow-up. Patients with hyperthyroidism were aged 18 to 65 years, had been newly diagnosed, and had a disease duration of less than 2 months. Patients with other autoimmune diseases, uncontrolled infections, pregnancy or lactation were excluded. Diagnosis was based on clinical symptoms, serum thyroxine, TRAb, thyroid ultrasound and orbital computed tomography. Ficoll-Paque density gradient centrifugation was used to isolate PBMCs from approximately 11 ml of fresh peripheral blood. Total RNA was extracted using Trizol reagent, and RNA quality was checked on an Agilent 2100 Bioanalyzer.

This clonotype was observed many times. This clone's antigen is unknown. No base quality information exists; no much larger clone differs at one position. The source material was peripheral blood. The V and J genes are TRBV4-1 and TRBJ2-7; 8 central nucleotides agree with TRBD1. The source of this sequence is a woman between 18 and 29 years old with stable Graves' hyperthyroidism. Some clones in this sample may be carry-over from other donors' samples. Donor details come from another sample of the same person, matched by shared clones. Read as DNA, the sequence is TGCGCCAGCAGCCAAGAAATGGGACAGGACTCCTACGAGCAGTACTTC. Translated, this is CASSQEMGQDSYEQYF.